This passage covers 16 T cell receptor beta chains from one sample sequenced in a study of blood T cell repertoires in COVID-19. Assay: immunoSEQ multiplex PCR; the TCRdb copy retains only in-frame clones and omits some. The repertoire holds under 85,000 clones, with around 83% as singletons. Input material: peripheral blood. The origin of the receptors is a man aged 50 or older with active COVID-19.

J is TRBJ1-3 and V is TRBV6-6; D perhaps matches TRBD1 (6 bases). With 5 bases removed from V and 6 bases from J, the gap between germline ends came to 14 bases. Looked up from germline, CDR1 is MNHNY and CDR2 is SVGAGI (reference sequence). The CDR3 runs 14 residues. The CDR3 coding sequence is TGTGCCAGCAGTCTAGGACAGCCAGTAAACACCATATATTTT. As protein: CASSLGQPVNTIYF.

V is TRBV5-1 and J is TRBJ2-5; 9 nucleotides line up with TRBD1. With V trimmed by 0 bases and J by 4 bases, 7 bases remained unmatched. The CDR3 contains 16 residues. The germline gives CDR1 SGHRS, CDR2 YFSETQ. This CDR3 reads CASSLDVMGQGETQYF. CDR3 sequence (DNA): TGCGCCAGCAGCTTGGATGTAATGGGACAGGGAGAGACCCAGTACTTC.

The V and J genes are TRBV27 and TRBJ2-3; 8 bases align to TRBD1. The CDR3 loop spans 14 amino acids. The junction had 4 bases not matched to a gene; V was cut back by 2 bases and J by 6 bases. Germline CDR1 reads MNHEY; CDR2 reads SMNVEV (reference sequence). This CDR3 is CASSLTGGRDTQYF. As DNA, the CDR3 is TGTGCCAGCAGTTTAACAGGGGGGCGGGATACGCAGTATTTT.

The chain has TRBV9 and TRBJ1-4; no definite D call. Looked up from germline, CDR1 is SGDLS and CDR2 is YYNGEE. Deletions cut 0 bases from V and 2 bases from J, with 14 bases between. The CDR3 has 17 amino acids. In nucleotides, the CDR3 is TGTGCCAGCAGCGTAGGAGAGGGAGGTAGGACTAATGAAAAACTGTTTTTT. Translated: CASSVGEGGRTNEKLFF.

In nucleotides, the CDR3 is TGCACCAGCAGCCCCCGGGACAGGGATCCTTCTAACTATGGCTACACCTTC. Protein: CTSSPRDRDPSNYGYTF. This chain links TRBV1 with TRBJ1-2; whether TRBD1, the table's D call, matches the DNA was not checked. TRBV1 is tagged as a pseudogene. The CDR3 spans 17 residues.

The rearrangement uses TRBV25-1 and TRBJ2-4; the D gene is possibly TRBD2 (7 bases). There are 14 residues in the CDR3. V gave up 1 base and J gave up 8 bases, with 12 bases separating them. Per the germline V gene, CDR1 is MGHDK and CDR2 is SYGVNS. The CDR3 DNA sequence: TGTGCCAGCAGTGAATGGGGGGGGCGGCACATTCAGTACTTC. Protein product: CASSEWGGRHIQYF. The full variable domain, completed using reference TRBV25-1 and TRBJ2-4, is EADIYQTPRYLVIGTGKKITLECSQTMGHDKMYWYQQDPGMELHLIHYSYGVNSTEKGDLSSESTVSRIRTEHFPLTLESARPSHTSQYLCASSEWGGRHIQYFGAGTRLSVL.

The V gene is TRBV28, the J gene TRBJ1-2, with 8 bases aligning to TRBD1. After removal of 5 bases from V and 4 bases from J, the junction contained 6 bases not matched to a gene. Germline assignment: CDR1 MDHEN and CDR2 SYDVKM. The CDR3 consists of 14 residues. This CDR3 is CASSPAGGGYGYTF. In DNA form, the CDR3 reads TGTGCCAGCAGTCCTGCAGGGGGCGGCTATGGCTACACCTTC.

V and J are TRBV5-1 and TRBJ1-6; 9 positions match TRBD1. Germline lookup yields CDR1 SGHRS and CDR2 YFSETQ. Losses at the gene ends were 4 bases for V and 9 bases for J; bases not matched to a gene: 11. This CDR3 has 16 amino acids. CDR3 region: CASSANPGQGPSPLHF. In nucleotides, the CDR3 is TGCGCCAGCAGCGCAAACCCGGGACAGGGCCCTTCACCCCTCCACTTT.

This chain uses TRBV7-8 with TRBJ1-2; D call uncertain. CDR3 length: 13 amino acids. Germline CDR1 reads SGHVS; CDR2 reads FQNEAQ. V lost 3 bases and J lost 5, with 10 bases in between. CDR3 in DNA: TGTGCCAGCAGCTTGGCCGGGTCATATGGCTACACCTTC. This translates into CASSLAGSYGYTF.

V usage is TRBV2 and J usage is TRBJ2-2; tentative D call: TRBD2 (6 bases). Germline CDR1 reads SNHLY; CDR2 reads FYNNEI. Between the trimmed V and J ends, which lost 6 bases and 6 bases, there was a span of 17 bases. The CDR3 runs 15 residues. CDR3 DNA sequence: TGTGCCAGCAGGATAGTGTCCCCGGGGGCCGGGGAGCTGTTTTTT. Translated: CASRIVSPGAGELFF. Complete variable domain (other parts from reference TRBV2 and TRBJ2-2): EPEVTQTPSHQVTQMGQEVILRCVPISNHLYFYWYRQILGQKVEFLVSFYNNEISEKSEIFDDQFSVERPDGSNFTLKIRSTKLEDSAMYFCASRIVSPGAGELFFGEGSRLTVL.

The chain recombines TRBV5-1 with TRBJ1-3; 8 nucleotides agree with TRBD1. Trimming at V came to 0 bases and at J to 0 bases, leaving 2 bases not matched to a gene. The CDR3 is 16 amino acids. Germline V gene sequence: CDR1 SGHRS, CDR2 YFSETQ. CDR3 loop: CASSLGTGNSGNTIYF. In nucleotides, the CDR3 is TGCGCCAGCAGCTTGGGGACAGGGAACTCTGGAAACACCATATATTTT.

The sample holds a few counts of this clone. V usage is TRBV29-1 and J usage is TRBJ2-7; D call uncertain. Deletions cut 3 bases from V and 2 bases from J, with 11 bases between. Germline lookup yields CDR1 SQVTM and CDR2 ANQGSEA. The CDR3 loop spans 13 amino acids. CDR3 protein: CSVEMAEPYEQYF. CDR3 bases: TGCAGCGTTGAGATGGCTGAACCCTACGAGCAGTACTTC.

This chain links TRBV29-1 with TRBJ2-7; the match to TRBD2 covers 7 bases. The CDR3 consists of 13 residues. The V and J ends lost 0 bases and 3 bases, in that order; junction bases with no gene match: 2. CDR1 and CDR2 from the germline V gene are SQVTM and ANQGSEA. The CDR3 nucleotides read TGCAGCGTTGAAGATCCGGGGGGCTACGAGCAGTACTTC. The encoded protein is CSVEDPGGYEQYF.

The chain combines TRBV6-1 with TRBJ2-1; D gene uncertain. The V and J ends lost 6 bases and 6 bases respectively, with 9 bases between them. In germline, CDR1 is MNHNS, CDR2 SASEGT. This CDR3 is built from 12 residues. Here the CDR3 reads CASRDIGNEQFF. The CDR3 bases are TGTGCCAGCAGAGACATAGGCAATGAGCAGTTCTTC.

This clone occurred once. CDR3 nucleotide sequence: TGTGCCAGTCAGGGGGCTCCATTCTACGAGCAGTACTTC. It is translated as CASQGAPFYEQYF. The chain links TRBV28 to TRBJ2-7, with 8 positions matching TRBD1. The germline V gene encodes CDR1 MDHEN and CDR2 SYDVKM. The CDR3 totals 13 residues. The V gene end was trimmed by 9 bases and the J gene end by 3 bases; junction bases not matched to a gene: 7.

J is TRBJ2-3 and V is TRBV4-1, with D unclear. Germline V gene lookup returns CDR1 MGHRA and CDR2 YSYEKL. V was clipped by 0 bases and J by 1 base, with 11 bases between them. This CDR3 is built from 16 residues. The CDR3 DNA is TGCGCCAGCAGCCAAGATGGCCGACGGGGCACAGATACGCAGTATTTT. Translation: CASSQDGRRGTDTQYF.